This T cell receptor beta chain was sequenced during a study of shared clonotypes between healthy human individuals. CD45RO-negative cells were positively selected for CCR7, leaving out terminally differentiated effector memory CD45RA+ cells. This clone was counted once. The repertoire was sequenced with immunoSEQ multiplex PCR; TCRdb's copy has only in-frame clones and lacks some. The sample records hundreds of thousands of clones, about 96% being singletons. This CDR3 contains 15 residues. The germline gives CDR1 SGHAT, CDR2 FQNNGV. V lost 3 bases, J lost 3 bases, and 15 bases lay in between. The clonotype comes from a young man in good health. Sequencing was performed on naive CD8+ T cells sorted from blood. This chain joins TRBV11-2 and TRBJ2-7, with D unclear. Here the CDR3 reads CASSFQPISGYEQYF. The CDR3 DNA reads TGTGCCAGCAGCTTCCAGCCCATTTCAGGCTACGAGCAGTACTTC.